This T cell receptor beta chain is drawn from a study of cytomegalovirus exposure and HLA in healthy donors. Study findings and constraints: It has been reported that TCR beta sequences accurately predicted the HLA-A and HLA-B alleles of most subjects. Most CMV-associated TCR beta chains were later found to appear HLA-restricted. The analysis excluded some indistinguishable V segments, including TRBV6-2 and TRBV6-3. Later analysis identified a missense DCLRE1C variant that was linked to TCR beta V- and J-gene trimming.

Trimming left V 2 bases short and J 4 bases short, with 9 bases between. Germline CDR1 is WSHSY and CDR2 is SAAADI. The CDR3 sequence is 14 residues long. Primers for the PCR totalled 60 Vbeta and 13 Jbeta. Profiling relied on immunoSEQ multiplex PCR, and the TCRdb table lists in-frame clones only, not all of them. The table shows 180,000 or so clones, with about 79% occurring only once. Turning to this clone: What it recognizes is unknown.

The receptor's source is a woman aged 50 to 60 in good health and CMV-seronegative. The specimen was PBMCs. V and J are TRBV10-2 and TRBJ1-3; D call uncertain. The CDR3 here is CASSEAIAGNTIYF. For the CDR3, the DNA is TGCGCCAGCAGTGAGGCGATCGCGGGAAACACCATATATTTT.